The 15 T cell receptor beta chains listed next were all sequenced from one sample in a study of T cell repertoires in cytomegalovirus infection. Using its own MiXCR run on the reads, TCRdb lists one record per CDR3 protein. The sample contains a few hundred thousand distinct CDR3 sequences, less than 20% of which appear only once. Sequencing was done on a sample of PBMCs. The receptors here all came from a human donor in good health (CMV status not recorded). Some clones in this sample may be carry-over from other donors' samples.

There are a few counts of this clonotype. The rearrangement uses TRBV20-1 and TRBJ2-7; D remains ambiguous. Trimming cost V 3 bases and J 2 bases, with 8 bases left between them. CDR1 is DFQATT, CDR2 SNEGSKA, per germline (reference sequence). The CDR3 spans 12 residues. DNA for the CDR3: TGCAGTGCTAGTGTACCTACCTACGAGCAGTACTTC. It specifies CSASVPTYEQYF.

This clonotype was counted at least ten times. This chain uses TRBV7-2 with TRBJ1-6; D remains ambiguous. The CDR3 sequence is 14 residues long. Germline assignment: CDR1 SGHTA and CDR2 FQGNSA. Trimming left V 0 bases short and J 8 bases short, with 8 bases between. CDR3: CASSLAGRYSPLHF. For the CDR3, the DNA is TGTGCCAGCAGCTTAGCCGGACGGTATTCACCCCTCCACTTT.

In its sample, this clonotype was seen many times. It is unclear where the CDR3 begins or ends on the DNA, so no DNA is shown, and the CDR3 is as TCRdb lists it. V and J are TRBV7-9 and TRBJ2-1; no check of the table's D call, TRBD1, against the DNA was made. The CDR3 is made up of 14 amino acids, end residues included. Germline-derived CDR1 and CDR2 are SEHNR and FQNEAQ (reference sequence). The CDR3 reads CASSFAQGAGGKFF.

This clonotype was counted ten times or more. V is TRBV12-3 or TRBV12-4 and J is TRBJ1-1; a possible D gene is TRBD1 (5 bases). The CDR3 has 13 residues. The V and J ends lost 2 bases and 10 bases respectively, with 14 bases between them. The CDR3 sequence: CASSLPGTPRAFF. The DNA of the CDR3 is TGTGCCAGCAGTTTACCCGGGACCCCGAGAGCTTTCTTT.

This clonotype appeared many times. The rearrangement links TRBV7-2 to TRBJ2-7; a weak D match, TRBD2 (7 bases). The CDR3 spans 16 residues. From germline, CDR1 is SGHTA and CDR2 FQGNSA. With 7 bases removed from V and 4 bases from J, the gap between germline ends came to 23 bases. CDR3 protein: CASIPKGRVGTYEQYF. For the CDR3, the DNA is TGTGCCAGCATCCCCAAAGGGAGGGTTGGGACATACGAGCAGTACTTC. Supplemented by reference TRBV7-2 and TRBJ2-7, the full variable domain reads GAGVSQSPSNKVTEKGKDVELRCDPISGHTALYWYRQSLGQGLEFLIYFQGNSAPDKSGLPSDRFSAERTGGSVSTLTIQRTQQEDSAVYLCASIPKGRVGTYEQYFGPGTRLTVT.

The CDR3 is CAIGLSKNTEAFF. For the CDR3, the DNA is TGTGCCATCGGACTTTCCAAGAACACTGAAGCTTTCTTT. The genes are TRBV10-3 and TRBJ1-1; no definite D call. The CDR3 has 13 residues. CDR1 and CDR2 (germline): ENHRY, SYGVKD. The ends were cut back, 8 bases at V and 1 base at J, with 11 bases in the middle.

In this sample, this clonotype turned up a few times. The chain joins TRBV24-1 to TRBJ2-3, with D perhaps TRBD2 (5 bases). This CDR3 region has 13 residues. Germline CDR1 KGHDR, CDR2 SFDVKD. V was shortened by 7 bases and J by 5 bases, with 12 bases between the two germline ends. The CDR3 protein is CATRETGVDTQYF. The DNA for the CDR3 is TGTGCCACCAGGGAGACCGGGGTAGATACGCAGTATTTT.

The genes are TRBV12-3 or TRBV12-4 and TRBJ1-3, with D uncertain. V was pared by 6 bases and J by 6 bases, with 12 bases between. The CDR3 is 13 residues long. The CDR3 DNA sequence: TGTGCCAGCAGCCCCGGGCCTACAAACACCATATATTTT. The encoded protein is CASSPGPTNTIYF.

This clonotype was counted many times. J is TRBJ2-1 and V is TRBV2, with D uncertain. Germline CDR1 and CDR2: SNHLY and FYNNEI. The CDR3 has 15 residues. With 1 base removed from V and 7 bases from J, the gap between germline ends came to 14 bases. CDR3 bases: TGTGCCAGCAGTGAAGGAGGCCTCGGGCTAAATGAGCAGTTCTTC. Its translation: CASSEGGLGLNEQFF.

V and J are TRBV10-3 and TRBJ2-7, with D perhaps given as TRBD1 or TRBD2 (6 bases each). Germline V gives CDR1 ENHRY, CDR2 SYGVKD. The CDR3 is 15 amino acids. The V and J ends lost 6 bases and 2 bases respectively, with 17 bases between them. For the CDR3, the DNA is TGTGCCATCAGCCTCGGGGGCGATCTTGCCTACGAGCAGTACTTC. Amino acid sequence: CAISLGGDLAYEQYF.

About this clonotype itself: One end of the junction fails to match germline, which may point to a read error. The chain carries TRBV20-1 and TRBJ2-7; TRBD2 aligns across 13 bases. Looked up from germline, CDR1 is DFQATT and CDR2 is SNEGSKA (reference sequence). The length of the CDR3 is 16 residues. The CDR3: CSTRTSGRESSYEQYF. In nucleotides, the CDR3 is TGCAGTACTAGAACTAGCGGGAGGGAAAGCTCCTACGAGCAGTACTTC.

This clonotype was seen a few times. J is TRBJ1-5 and V is TRBV19; D might be TRBD1 (6 bases). The germline CDR1 and CDR2 sequences are LNHDA and SQIVND (reference sequence). The CDR3 runs to 14 residues. V lost 8 bases, J lost 4 bases, and 15 bases lay in between. CDR3 loop: CASRETGRNQPQHF. CDR3 sequence (DNA): TGTGCCAGTCGGGAAACAGGGAGAAATCAGCCCCAGCATTTT.

In its sample, this clonotype was seen a few times. The rearrangement links TRBV19 to TRBJ1-5; D is uncertain. In germline, CDR1 is LNHDA, CDR2 SQIVND (reference sequence). The CDR3 spans 14 residues. V lost 7 bases to trimming and J lost 0 bases, with 10 bases between them. CDR3 amino acids: CASMFRYSNQPQHF. CDR3 sequence (DNA): TGTGCCAGTATGTTCAGATATAGCAATCAGCCCCAGCATTTT.

This clonotype was detected many times. This rearrangement joins TRBV6-1 to TRBJ2-3; 7 positions agree with TRBD1. CDR1 and CDR2 (germline): MNHNS, SASEGT. This CDR3 has 14 amino acids. V lost 5 bases to trimming and J lost 4 bases; unmatched junction nucleotides: 6. The CDR3 protein is CASSRQGSADTQYF. The CDR3 nucleotides are TGTGCCAGCAGTAGACAGGGTTCGGCAGATACGCAGTATTTT.

The rearrangement links TRBV29-1 to TRBJ2-1; the D gene is possibly TRBD2 (6 bases). Germline lookup yields CDR1 SQVTM and CDR2 ANQGSEA. Trimming stripped 7 bases from V and 3 bases from J, with 13 bases between. This CDR3 has 13 residues. CDR3 sequence (DNA): TGCAGCGCCGAGGAGGGAGGCTACAATGAGCAGTTCTTC. This encodes CSAEEGGYNEQFF.